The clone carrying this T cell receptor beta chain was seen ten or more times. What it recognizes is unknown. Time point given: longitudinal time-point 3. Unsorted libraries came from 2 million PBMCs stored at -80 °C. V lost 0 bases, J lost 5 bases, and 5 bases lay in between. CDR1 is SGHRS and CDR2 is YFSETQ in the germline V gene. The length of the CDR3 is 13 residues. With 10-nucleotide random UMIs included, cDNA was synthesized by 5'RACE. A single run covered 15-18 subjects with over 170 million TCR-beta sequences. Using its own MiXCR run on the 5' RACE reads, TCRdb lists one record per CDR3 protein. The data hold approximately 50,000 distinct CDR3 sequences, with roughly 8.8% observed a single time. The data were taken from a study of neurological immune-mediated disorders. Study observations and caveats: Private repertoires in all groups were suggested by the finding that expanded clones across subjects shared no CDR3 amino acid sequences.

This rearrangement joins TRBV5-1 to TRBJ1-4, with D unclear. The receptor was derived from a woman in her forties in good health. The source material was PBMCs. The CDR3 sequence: CASSLDTNEKLFF. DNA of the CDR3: TGCGCCAGCAGCTTGGACACGAATGAAAAACTGTTTTTT.